This is a list of T cell receptor beta chains from one sample in a study of a mutant IDH1 vaccine in newly diagnosed glioma. Antigen specificity for these receptors is unknown. Produced via immunoSEQ multiplex PCR; TCRdb's table is partial and in-frame only. The repertoire holds approximately 70,000 clones, with about 80% as singletons. Source: PBMCs, taken from a glioma patient whose treatment included an IDH1 peptide vaccine. The source of these receptors is a man aged 18 to 29 with glioma. CDR3s include the opening cysteine and the closing phenylalanine or tryptophan. Each record gives: clone size, CDR3 length, V gene, J gene, CDR3 protein. Size is omitted from some rows. Given values are once, few, many or a class for expanded clones.

.	14	TRBV11-2	TRBJ2-7	CASSPGLAGYEQYF
.	13	TRBV30	TRBJ1-5	CAWRTGPRAPQHF
.	16	TRBV13	TRBJ1-2	CASSSTAPELGYGYTF
.	17	TRBV4-1	TRBJ1-5	CASSQERAGPSNQPQHF
.	14	TRBV6-5	TRBJ2-7	CASSYRTTGGEQYF
once	15	TRBV5-1	TRBJ2-2	CASSFPNTGAGELFF
.	16	TRBV9	TRBJ1-4	CASSVGALDSNEKLFF
.	15	TRBV29-1	TRBJ1-2	CSARIPGQGVYGYTF
.	16	TRBV5-1	TRBJ2-5	CASSLGHTGGGETQYF
.	14	TRBV30	TRBJ2-1	CAQVRDRAYNEQFF
.	16	TRBV4-1	TRBJ2-3	CASSHSGTRGPDTQYF
.	11	TRBV25-1	TRBJ2-7	CASSVSYEQYF
.	13	TRBV2	TRBJ1-2	CASKDSPLYGYTF
.	12	TRBV13	TRBJ2-7	CASRSGNYEQYF
.	15	TRBV5-1	TRBJ2-7	CASSGGPPPGYEQYF
once	13	TRBV19	TRBJ1-3	CASRGGPGNTIYF
once	15	TRBV11-2	TRBJ2-7	CASSLPRGHSYEQYF
.	15	TRBV28	TRBJ2-1	CASSFDRTSYNEQFF
.	14	TRBV27	TRBJ1-2	CASSSGQDHYGYTF
.	14	TRBV30	TRBJ2-7	CAWSVEGSSYEQYF
.	15	TRBV19	TRBJ1-2	CASSIMGGVNYGYTF
.	15	TRBV4-1	TRBJ1-4	CASSQERGAGEKLFF
.	16	TRBV7-2	TRBJ2-4	CASSLGTTGQGNIQYF
.	13	TRBV7-3	TRBJ1-1	CASSFVGYTEAFF
.	17	TRBV5-1	TRBJ2-1	CASSLRLRQASYNEQFF
few	15	TRBV7-3	TRBJ1-1	CASTKNLGQLTEAFF
.	12	TRBV27	TRBJ2-2	CASSLRNGELFF
few	12	TRBV4-2	TRBJ1-1	CASSDMNTEAFF
.	16	TRBV7-8	TRBJ2-5	CASSPRTGNLGETQYF
.	17	TRBV29-1	TRBJ2-2	CSVEGTSGGLSTGELFF
.	13	TRBV11-3	TRBJ2-7	CASSPNGAYEQYF